What follows describes a single T cell receptor (beta chain). This clonotype was recorded many times. What antigen it recognizes has not been identified. No per-base quality is available; no much larger clone lies one base away. Library method: RT-PCR. The sequencer listed for this sample is Illumina HiSeq 2500. The public reads were reprocessed in TCRdb via fastp at Q25 and MiXCR, keeping in-frame beta chains. When rows share a CDR3 protein, they turn into one entry using the most common DNA and genes. This sample gives approximately 500,000 distinct CDR3 sequences in total; approximately 12% of them show up just once. The top ten clones comprise around 13% of the sample. According to the germline V gene, CDR1 reads ENHRY and CDR2 reads SYGVKD. The CDR3 runs 16 residues from the cysteine to the phenylalanine. The read is trimmed to its CDR3 DNA, 48 bases read in frame from base 1. The germline ends are 22 bases apart after V is trimmed by 10 bases and J by 3 bases.

This entry is derived from a study of response to subunit inactivated influenza vaccine (dated by TCRdb to the late 2010s). For the wider study: The study used deep quantitative T cell receptor repertoire profiling to track responses to a trivalent subunit inactivated influenza vaccine.

Per the publication, the time point label means: more than 35 days after influenza vaccine administration. Paper-wide results and their limitations: According to the authors, only a limited number of new T cells may be recruited by each seasonal influenza vaccination.

This sample comprised PBMCs from blood, obtained roughly 46 days after vaccination. This sequence originates from a man in his forties or fifties who received an inactivated influenza vaccine. Donor details come from another sample of the same person, matched by shared clones. This chain joins TRBV10-3 to TRBJ1-5; a weak D assignment points to TRBD1 (6 bases agree). The CDR3 has the sequence CATRGGSRTDNQPQHF. The nucleotide sequence reads as follows: TGTGCCACTAGAGGGGGAAGTCGGACAGACAATCAGCCCCAGCATTTT.